This record concerns one T cell receptor (beta chain) sequence. This sample stems from a study of blood T cells in healthy people across ages. Alongside a J-beta primer mix, a sample-barcoded 5' primer served in a second PCR lasting roughly 6 to 11 cycles. TCRdb independently ran MiXCR on the 5' RACE reads; one entry per CDR3 protein. The repertoire holds 550,000 to 750,000 distinct CDR3 sequences, 21% seen once, with roughly 3.7% in the top ten. This CDR3 has 13 residues. V was trimmed by 1 base and J by 6 bases, leaving 10 bases between them. Germline assignment: CDR1 LGHDT and CDR2 YNNKEL (reference sequence).

Sequencing was done on a sample of blood. This TCR was sampled from a man in his 70s in good health. The rearrangement joins TRBV3-1 to TRBJ2-7; D gene uncertain. CDR3 sequence reads: CASSQAGDTEQYF. The CDR3 DNA is TGTGCCAGCAGCCAAGCAGGAGACACCGAGCAGTACTTC.